This TCR beta chain was recorded in a study of spatial heterogeneity in lung cancer. Study-level information: A unique TCR and UMI combination showed up more than ten times in raw reads, on average. Whole-study results and caveats: Counts that tracked tumor mutation counts were those of expanded intratumoral alpha and beta TCRs.

Time point reported: sample taken at primary tumor resection. TCRdb passed the 5' RACE reads through MiXCR, listing each CDR3 protein once. Of about 9,200 distinct CDR3 sequences in the sample, less than 65% are singletons; the top ten hold roughly 28%. The V gene end was trimmed by 6 bases and the J gene end by 8 bases; junction bases not matched to a gene: 24. The CDR3 is 19 amino acids. The germline gives CDR1 MDHEN, CDR2 SYDVKM. On this clonotype itself: Antigen specificity is unknown. The library was designed around alpha chains, so this beta chain is a stray read whose abundance carries little weight.

Sequencing used lung tumor tissue, obtained at surgery. The TCR comes from a female donor with early-stage non-small cell lung cancer. This chain uses TRBV28 with TRBJ1-4; 7 bases are a match to TRBD1. CDR3 DNA sequence: TGTGCCAGCAGGTTGGGTCCCTGGACAGGAGGGGTCACGTCGGAAAAACTGTTTTTT. Its translation: CASRLGPWTGGVTSEKLFF.